Shown below are 15 T cell receptor beta chains from a single sample sequenced in a study of cytomegalovirus exposure and HLA in healthy donors. Profiled with immunoSEQ multiplex PCR; TCRdb holds only in-frame clones, not every one. Among about 160,000 clones listed, roughly nine tenths were seen once. Sequenced: PBMCs. The receptor source for this set is a man between 18 and 29 years old in good health and CMV-seropositive.

This chain uses TRBV27 with TRBJ2-3; maybe TRBD2 (5 bases). CDR1 MNHEY and CDR2 SMNVEV come from the germline V gene (reference sequence). V gave up 4 bases and J gave up 1 base, with 9 bases separating them. The CDR3 runs to 14 residues. The CDR3 loop reads CASSSRAGTDTQYF. The CDR3 DNA reads TGTGCCAGCAGTTCCCGAGCGGGCACAGATACGCAGTATTTT.

J is TRBJ1-2 and V is TRBV7-9, with D possibly TRBD1 on 5 matching bases. The length of the CDR3 is 17 residues. CDR1 and CDR2 from the germline V gene are SEHNR and FQNEAQ (reference sequence). V was cut by 1 base and J by 2 bases, with 17 bases left in between. CDR3 amino acids: CASSLGGRGGLNYGYTF. CDR3 sequence (DNA): TGTGCCAGCAGCTTAGGGGGGAGAGGAGGGTTGAACTATGGCTACACCTTC.

CDR3 in amino acids: CASSLGGFTEAFF. The CDR3 DNA reads as TGTGCCAGCAGCTTAGGAGGGTTCACTGAAGCTTTCTTT. This chain uses TRBV5-6 with TRBJ1-1; no definite D call. Germline CDR1 and CDR2: SGHDT and YYEEEE. The CDR3 runs 13 residues. The ends were cut back, 2 bases at V and 4 bases at J, with 9 bases in the middle.

This sequence joins TRBV2 and TRBJ2-7; 7 nucleotides agree with TRBD2. The CDR3 spans 13 residues. Trimming took 7 bases from V and 3 from J; bases not matched to a gene: 6. Germline V gene data show CDR1 as SNHLY and CDR2 as FYNNEI. The CDR3 is CASTGLLDYEQYF. The CDR3 DNA reads as TGTGCCAGCACGGGACTACTGGACTACGAGCAGTACTTC.

The V gene is TRBV4-1, the J gene TRBJ2-7; D is perhaps TRBD1 (6 bases). Germline assignment: CDR1 MGHRA and CDR2 YSYEKL. V was clipped by 0 bases and J by 0 bases, with 9 bases between them. The CDR3 spans 15 residues. The CDR3 protein is CASSQDRTDSYEQYF. CDR3 nucleotide sequence: TGCGCCAGCAGCCAAGACCGGACAGACTCCTACGAGCAGTACTTC.

This clone was seen a few times. The chain employs TRBV7-2 and TRBJ2-7; TRBD2 matches 7 bases. Per the germline V gene, CDR1 is SGHTA and CDR2 is FQGNSA. This CDR3 comprises 13 residues. V trimming: 2 bases; J trimming: 4 bases; junction bases outside the gene matches: 2. Written as DNA, the CDR3 is TGTGCCAGCAGCTTAAGGCGGGAGTACGAGCAGTACTTC. It encodes CASSLRREYEQYF.

The chain carries TRBV6-1 and TRBJ2-7; the match to TRBD1 covers 9 bases. CDR1 is MNHNS and CDR2 is SASEGT in the germline V gene. J lost 2 bases, V lost 5 bases, and 7 bases had no gene match. CDR3 length: 15 amino acids. CDR3: CASSSGTGTTYEQYF. CDR3 bases: TGTGCCAGCAGTTCTGGGACAGGGACGACCTACGAGCAGTACTTC.

V is TRBV11-2 and J is TRBJ2-7; possibly TRBD1 for D (7 bases). Germline V gives CDR1 SGHAT, CDR2 FQNNGV. This CDR3 comprises 15 residues. Trimming removed 1 base at V and 0 bases at J, with 10 bases between. The DNA for the CDR3 is TGTGCCAGCAGCTTAGGACAGGGACTCTCCTACGAGCAGTACTTC. Translation gives CASSLGQGLSYEQYF.

This clone has more than one count but fewer than ten. The V call is TRBV2, the J call TRBJ1-2, with D unresolved. This CDR3 has 13 residues. The V gene lost 4 bases and the J gene lost 7 bases, with 13 bases spanning the gap. Germline-derived CDR1 and CDR2 are SNHLY and FYNNEI. CDR3 loop: CASSGSLDGGYTF. CDR3 coding DNA: TGTGCCAGCAGTGGAAGCTTAGATGGTGGCTACACCTTC.

The chain has TRBV30 and TRBJ1-3; possible D gene TRBD1, 5 bases. V was trimmed by 2 bases and J by 2 bases, leaving 7 bases between them. Germline values: CDR1 GTSNPN, CDR2 SVGIG (reference sequence). CDR3 size: 13 residues. The CDR3 sequence: CAWSSGAGNTIYF. The CDR3 DNA reads TGTGCCTGGAGTTCGGGGGCTGGAAACACCATATATTTT.

The chain recombines TRBV2 with TRBJ2-5; 10 bases align to TRBD1. J gave up 0 bases and V 10 bases, and 5 bases lay outside the gene matches. CDR1 SNHLY and CDR2 FYNNEI come from the germline V gene. The CDR3 contains 14 residues. Here the CDR3 reads CATRDRGYQETQYF. DNA of the CDR3: TGTGCCACCAGGGACAGGGGTTACCAAGAGACCCAGTACTTC.

The chain is built from TRBV5-1 and TRBJ2-5; the D gene is possibly TRBD1 (6 bases). The CDR3 is made up of 13 amino acids. Germline CDR1 SGHRS, CDR2 YFSETQ. The V and J ends lost 5 bases and 4 bases respectively, with 12 bases between them. The CDR3 loop is CASSMGARETQYF. The CDR3 nucleotides are TGCGCCAGCAGTATGGGGGCCAGAGAGACCCAGTACTTC.

V usage is TRBV7-9 and J usage is TRBJ2-1; no clear D gene. CDR1 is SEHNR and CDR2 is FQNEAQ in the germline V gene (reference sequence). The V gene lost 4 bases and the J gene lost 7 bases, with 8 bases spanning the gap. There are 12 residues in the CDR3. The CDR3, as DNA: TGTGCCAGCAGCTCCCACCGGAATGAGCAGTTCTTC. It specifies CASSSHRNEQFF.

A note on this clone: At the DNA level, this CDR3 is encoded by other sequences in the same sample as well. V usage is TRBV5-1 and J usage is TRBJ2-5; D remains unclear. There are 11 residues in the CDR3. CDR1 and CDR2 from the germline V gene are SGHRS and YFSETQ. The V and J ends lost 4 bases and 1 base respectively, with 2 bases between them. DNA of the CDR3: TGCGCCAGCAGCCTCCAAGAGACCCAGTACTTC. It codes for CASSLQETQYF.

V and J are TRBV9 and TRBJ2-3; D is ambiguous. CDR3 length: 13 residues. V was pared by 3 bases and J by 6 bases, with 11 bases between. Germline V gene lookup returns CDR1 SGDLS and CDR2 YYNGEE. The CDR3 loop is CASSAPLPDTQYF. CDR3 DNA: TGTGCCAGCAGCGCCCCCCTCCCGGATACGCAGTATTTT.